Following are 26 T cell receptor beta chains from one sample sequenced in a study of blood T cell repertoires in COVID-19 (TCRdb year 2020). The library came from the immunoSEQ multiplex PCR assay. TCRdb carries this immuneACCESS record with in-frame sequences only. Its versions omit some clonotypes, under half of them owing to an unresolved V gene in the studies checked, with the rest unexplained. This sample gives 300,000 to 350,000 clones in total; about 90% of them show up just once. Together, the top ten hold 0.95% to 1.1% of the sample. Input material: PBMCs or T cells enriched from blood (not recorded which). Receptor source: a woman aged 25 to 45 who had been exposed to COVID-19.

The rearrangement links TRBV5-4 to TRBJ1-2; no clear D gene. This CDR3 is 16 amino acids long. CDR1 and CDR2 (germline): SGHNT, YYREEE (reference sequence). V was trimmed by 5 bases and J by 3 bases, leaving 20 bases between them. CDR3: CASREKAEAGDYGYTF. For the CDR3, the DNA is TGTGCCAGCAGGGAGAAAGCAGAAGCCGGAGACTATGGCTACACCTTC. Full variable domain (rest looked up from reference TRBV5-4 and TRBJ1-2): ETGVTQSPTHLIKTRGQQVTLRCSSQSGHNTVSWYQQALGQGPQFIFQYYREEENGRGNFPPRFSGLQFPNYSSELNVNALELDDSALYLCASREKAEAGDYGYTFGSGTRLTVV.

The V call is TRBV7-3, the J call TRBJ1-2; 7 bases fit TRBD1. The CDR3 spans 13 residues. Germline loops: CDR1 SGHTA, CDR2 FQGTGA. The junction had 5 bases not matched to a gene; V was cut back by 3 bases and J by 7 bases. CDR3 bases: TGTGCCAGCAGCTTTGGGACAGTCGGTGGCTACACCTTC. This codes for CASSFGTVGGYTF.

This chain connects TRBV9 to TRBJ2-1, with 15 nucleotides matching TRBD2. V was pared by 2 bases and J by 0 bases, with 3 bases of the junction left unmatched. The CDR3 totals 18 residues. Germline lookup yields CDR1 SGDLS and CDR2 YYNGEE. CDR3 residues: CASSVGLAGGGSYNEQFF. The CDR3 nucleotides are TGTGCCAGCAGCGTTGGACTAGCGGGAGGGGGCTCCTACAATGAGCAGTTCTTC.

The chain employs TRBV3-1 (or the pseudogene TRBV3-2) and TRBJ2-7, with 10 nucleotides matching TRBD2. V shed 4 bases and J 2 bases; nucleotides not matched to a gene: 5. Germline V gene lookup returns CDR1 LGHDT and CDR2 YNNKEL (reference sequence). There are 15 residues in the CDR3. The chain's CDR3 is CASSRIAGGPYEQYF. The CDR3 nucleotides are TGTGCCAGCAGCCGAATAGCGGGAGGCCCCTACGAGCAGTACTTC.

In DNA, the CDR3 is TGTGCCAGCAGCTGGCAGGGGTTCGATGAGCAGTTCTTC. Protein: CASSWQGFDEQFF. This chain links TRBV11-2 with TRBJ2-1; possible D gene TRBD1, 6 bases. The germline CDR1 and CDR2 sequences are SGHAT and FQNNGV. V was shortened by 4 bases and J by 8 bases, with 12 bases between the two germline ends. The CDR3 runs to 13 residues.

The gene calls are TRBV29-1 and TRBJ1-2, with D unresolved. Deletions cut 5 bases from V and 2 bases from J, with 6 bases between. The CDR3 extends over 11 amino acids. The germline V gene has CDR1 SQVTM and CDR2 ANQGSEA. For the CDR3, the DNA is TGCAGCGTTAGCGAGAACTATGGCTACACCTTC. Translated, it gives CSVSENYGYTF. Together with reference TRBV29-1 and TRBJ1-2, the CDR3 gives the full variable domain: SAVISQKPSRDICQRGTSLTIQCQVDSQVTMMFWYRQQPGQSLTLIATANQGSEATYESGFVIDKFPISRPNLTFSTLTVSNMSPEDSSIYLCSVSENYGYTFGSGTRLTVV.

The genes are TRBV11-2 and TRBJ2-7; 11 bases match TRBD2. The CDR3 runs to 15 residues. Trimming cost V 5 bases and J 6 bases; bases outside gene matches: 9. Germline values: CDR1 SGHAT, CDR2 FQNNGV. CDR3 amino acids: CASSSSGRAGGEQYF. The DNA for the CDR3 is TGTGCCAGCAGCAGTAGCGGGAGGGCCGGCGGCGAGCAGTACTTC.

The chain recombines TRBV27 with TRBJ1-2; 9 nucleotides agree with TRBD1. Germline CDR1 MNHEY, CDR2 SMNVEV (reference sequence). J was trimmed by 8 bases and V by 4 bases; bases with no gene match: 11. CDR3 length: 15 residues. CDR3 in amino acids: CASSSPGQGNWGYTF. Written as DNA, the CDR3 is TGTGCCAGCAGTTCCCCGGGACAGGGTAACTGGGGCTACACCTTC.

The CDR3, as DNA: TGTGCCAGCAGCTTAGAGGGGGCCGGGGAGCTGTTTTTT. Encoded protein: CASSLEGAGELFF. The genes are TRBV7-2 and TRBJ2-2, with D tentatively TRBD1 (6 bases). Trimming cost V 1 base and J 6 bases, with 6 bases left between them. Germline CDR1 SGHTA, CDR2 FQGNSA. The CDR3 has 13 amino acids.

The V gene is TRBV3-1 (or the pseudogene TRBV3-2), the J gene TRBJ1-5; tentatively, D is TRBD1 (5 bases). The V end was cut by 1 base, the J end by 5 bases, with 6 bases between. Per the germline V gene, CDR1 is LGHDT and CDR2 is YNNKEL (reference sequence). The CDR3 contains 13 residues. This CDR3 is CASSQAGHQPQHF. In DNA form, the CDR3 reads TGTGCCAGCAGCCAAGCAGGGCATCAGCCCCAGCATTTT.

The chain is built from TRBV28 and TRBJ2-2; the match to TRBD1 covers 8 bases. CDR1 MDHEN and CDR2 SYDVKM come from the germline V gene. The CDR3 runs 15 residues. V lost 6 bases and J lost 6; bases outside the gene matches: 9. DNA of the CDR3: TGTGCCAGCAGCCACGACAGGGGAGAGGCCGGGGAGCTGTTTTTT. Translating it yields CASSHDRGEAGELFF.

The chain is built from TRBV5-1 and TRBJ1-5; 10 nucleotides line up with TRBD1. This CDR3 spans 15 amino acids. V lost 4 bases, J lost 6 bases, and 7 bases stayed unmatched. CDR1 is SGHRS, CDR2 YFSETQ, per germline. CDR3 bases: TGCGCCAGCAGCCGCGGGACAGGGGATCGTCAGCCCCAGCATTTT. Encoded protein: CASSRGTGDRQPQHF.

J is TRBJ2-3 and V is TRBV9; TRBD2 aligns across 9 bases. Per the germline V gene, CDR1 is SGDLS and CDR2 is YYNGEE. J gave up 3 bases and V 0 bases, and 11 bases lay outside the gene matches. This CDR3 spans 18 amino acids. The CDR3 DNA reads TGTGCCAGCAGCGTAGGACTCAGGGGACTAGCAGTAACAGATACGCAGTATTTT. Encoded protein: CASSVGLRGLAVTDTQYF.

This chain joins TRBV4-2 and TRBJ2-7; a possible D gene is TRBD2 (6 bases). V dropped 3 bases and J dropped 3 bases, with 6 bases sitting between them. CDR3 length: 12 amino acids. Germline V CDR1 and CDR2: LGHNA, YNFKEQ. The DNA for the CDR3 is TGTGCCAGCAGCCAGGACTACTACGAGCAGTACTTC. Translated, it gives CASSQDYYEQYF.

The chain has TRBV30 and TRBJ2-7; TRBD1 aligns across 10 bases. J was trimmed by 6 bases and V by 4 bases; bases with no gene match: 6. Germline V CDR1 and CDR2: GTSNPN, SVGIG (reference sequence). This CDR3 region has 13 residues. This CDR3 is CAWTRGQGGEQYF. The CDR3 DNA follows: TGTGCCTGGACCCGAGGACAGGGGGGCGAGCAGTACTTC.

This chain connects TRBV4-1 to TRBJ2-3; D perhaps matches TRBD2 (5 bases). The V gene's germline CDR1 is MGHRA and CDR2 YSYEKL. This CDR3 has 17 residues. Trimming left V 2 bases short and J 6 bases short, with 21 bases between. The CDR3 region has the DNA TGCGCCAGCAGCCAAACTTGGCCTCTGCCTACGGGGGATACGCAGTATTTT. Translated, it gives CASSQTWPLPTGDTQYF.

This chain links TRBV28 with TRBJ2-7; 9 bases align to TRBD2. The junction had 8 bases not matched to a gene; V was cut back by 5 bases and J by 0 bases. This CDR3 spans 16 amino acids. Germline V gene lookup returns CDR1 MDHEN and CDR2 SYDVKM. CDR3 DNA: TGTGCCAGCAGTCTGGCGACTAGCGGCCTCTCCTACGAGCAGTACTTC. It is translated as CASSLATSGLSYEQYF.

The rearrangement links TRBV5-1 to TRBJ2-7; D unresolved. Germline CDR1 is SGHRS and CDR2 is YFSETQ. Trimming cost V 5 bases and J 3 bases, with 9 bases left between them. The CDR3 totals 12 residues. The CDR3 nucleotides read TGCGCCAGCAGGTACAGTGACTACGAGCAGTACTTC. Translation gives CASRYSDYEQYF.

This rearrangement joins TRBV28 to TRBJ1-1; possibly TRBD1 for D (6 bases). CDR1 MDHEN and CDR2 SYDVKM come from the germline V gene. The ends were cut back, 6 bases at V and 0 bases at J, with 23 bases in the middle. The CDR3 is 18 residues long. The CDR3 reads CASRITGKGEWMNTEAFF. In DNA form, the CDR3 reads TGTGCCAGCAGAATCACAGGGAAGGGGGAGTGGATGAACACTGAAGCTTTCTTT. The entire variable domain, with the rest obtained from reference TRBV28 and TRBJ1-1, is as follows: DVKVTQSSRYLVKRTGEKVFLECVQDMDHENMFWYRQDPGLGLRLIYFSYDVKMKEKGDIPEGYSVSREKKERFSLILESASTNQTSMYLCASRITGKGEWMNTEAFFGQGTRLTVV.

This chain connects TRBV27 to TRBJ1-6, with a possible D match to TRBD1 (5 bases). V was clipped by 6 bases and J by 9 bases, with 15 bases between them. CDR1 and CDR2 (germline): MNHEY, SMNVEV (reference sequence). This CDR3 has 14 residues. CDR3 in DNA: TGTGCCAGCAGGTTCGGCAGGGATGGTTCACCCCTCCACTTT. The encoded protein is CASRFGRDGSPLHF.

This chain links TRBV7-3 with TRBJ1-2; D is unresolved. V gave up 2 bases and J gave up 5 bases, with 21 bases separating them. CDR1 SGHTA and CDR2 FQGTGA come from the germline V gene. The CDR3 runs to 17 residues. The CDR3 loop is CASSLEPGRTRTYGYTF. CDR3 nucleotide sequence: TGTGCCAGCAGCTTAGAACCCGGACGGACTCGGACTTATGGCTACACCTTC.

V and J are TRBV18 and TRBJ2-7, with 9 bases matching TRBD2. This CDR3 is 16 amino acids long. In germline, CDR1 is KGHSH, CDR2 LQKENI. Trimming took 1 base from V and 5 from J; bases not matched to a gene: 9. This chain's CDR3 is CASSPRGAGGPHEQYF. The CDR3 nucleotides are TGTGCCAGCTCACCACGGGGCGCGGGAGGGCCCCACGAGCAGTACTTC. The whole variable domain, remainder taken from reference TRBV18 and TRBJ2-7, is NAGVMQNPRHLVRRRGQEARLRCSPMKGHSHVYWYRQLPEEGLKFMVYLQKENIIDESGMPKERFSAEFPKEGPSILRIQQVVRGDSAAYFCASSPRGAGGPHEQYFGPGTRLTVT.

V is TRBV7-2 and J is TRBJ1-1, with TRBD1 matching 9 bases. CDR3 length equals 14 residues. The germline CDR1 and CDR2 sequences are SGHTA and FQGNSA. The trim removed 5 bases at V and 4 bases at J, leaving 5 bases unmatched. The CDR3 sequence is CASSPQGAGTEAFF. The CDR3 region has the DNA TGTGCCAGCAGCCCACAGGGGGCGGGCACTGAAGCTTTCTTT.

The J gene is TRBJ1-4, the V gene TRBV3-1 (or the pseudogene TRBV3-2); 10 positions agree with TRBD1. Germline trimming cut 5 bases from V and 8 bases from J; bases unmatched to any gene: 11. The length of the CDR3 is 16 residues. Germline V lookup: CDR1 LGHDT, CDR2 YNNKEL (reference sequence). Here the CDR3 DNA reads TGTGCCAGCAGCGACAGCGACAGGGGGCAGAGGGAAAAACTGTTTTTT. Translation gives CASSDSDRGQREKLFF.

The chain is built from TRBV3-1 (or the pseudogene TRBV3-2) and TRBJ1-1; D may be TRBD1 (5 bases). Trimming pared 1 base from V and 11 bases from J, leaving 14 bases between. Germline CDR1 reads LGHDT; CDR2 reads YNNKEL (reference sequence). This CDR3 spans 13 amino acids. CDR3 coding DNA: TGTGCCAGCAGCCAAGTCCTGGGGCTCGGGGCTTTCTTT. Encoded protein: CASSQVLGLGAFF.

The DNA of the CDR3 is TGTGCCAGCAGTTCACAGACAGATGGAAACACCATATATTTT. As protein: CASSSQTDGNTIYF. The chain employs TRBV28 and TRBJ1-3, with a tentative D call TRBD1 (5 bases). Germline V gene lookup returns CDR1 MDHEN and CDR2 SYDVKM. This CDR3 comprises 14 residues. V lost 4 bases and J 3 bases, leaving 10 bases between the germline ends.